The 4 T cell receptor beta chains in this list originate from one sample, sequenced in a study of cytomegalovirus exposure and HLA in healthy donors. PCR was performed using 60 Vbeta and 13 Jbeta primers. Assay: immunoSEQ multiplex PCR; the TCRdb copy retains only in-frame clones and omits some. The sample has some 180,000 clones; around 80% are singletons. What was sequenced was PBMCs. These receptors all come from a man younger than 35 in good health and CMV-seronegative.

The chain is built from TRBV28 and TRBJ1-2, with no clear D. Germline lookup yields CDR1 MDHEN and CDR2 SYDVKM. The CDR3 is made up of 17 amino acids. The V end lost 3 bases, the J end lost 2 bases, and 19 bases lay between the germline ends. The CDR3 here is CASSFTTPGRRNYGYTF. As DNA, the CDR3 is TGTGCCAGCAGTTTTACTACCCCGGGAAGGAGAAACTATGGCTACACCTTC.

As DNA, the CDR3 is TGTGCCAGCAGCAAACGGGGGGAGAGGGAGACCCAGTACTTC. This codes for CASSKRGERETQYF. The J gene is TRBJ2-5, the V gene TRBV28; TRBD2 aligns across 7 bases. The germline V gene encodes CDR1 MDHEN and CDR2 SYDVKM. This CDR3 comprises 14 residues. The ends lost 6 bases at V and 5 bases at J; junction bases unmatched: 9.

This clone was found a few times. The J gene is TRBJ2-1, the V gene TRBV9, with D unresolved. The CDR3 has 13 amino acids. V lost 4 bases to trimming and J lost 6 bases, with 11 bases between them. Germline lookup yields CDR1 SGDLS and CDR2 YYNGEE. CDR3 sequence reads: CASSPRHLNEQFF. CDR3 DNA sequence: TGTGCCAGCAGCCCCAGACATCTCAATGAGCAGTTCTTC. The full variable domain, in which reference TRBV9 and TRBJ2-1 provide the parts outside the CDR3, is DSGVTQTPKHLITATGQRVTLRCSPRSGDLSVYWYQQSLDQGLQFLIQYYNGEERAKGNILERFSAQQFPDLHSELNLSSLELGDSALYFCASSPRHLNEQFFGPGTRLTVL.

The V and J genes are TRBV6-5 and TRBJ2-5; 8 positions match TRBD2. CDR1 and CDR2 (germline): MNHEY, SVGAGI. The CDR3 length is 15 residues. Unmatched junction bases numbered 8, after V lost 4 bases and J lost 4 bases. The CDR3 sequence is CASSSPWTSPETQYF. CDR3 sequence (DNA): TGTGCCAGCAGTTCCCCCTGGACTAGCCCAGAGACCCAGTACTTC.